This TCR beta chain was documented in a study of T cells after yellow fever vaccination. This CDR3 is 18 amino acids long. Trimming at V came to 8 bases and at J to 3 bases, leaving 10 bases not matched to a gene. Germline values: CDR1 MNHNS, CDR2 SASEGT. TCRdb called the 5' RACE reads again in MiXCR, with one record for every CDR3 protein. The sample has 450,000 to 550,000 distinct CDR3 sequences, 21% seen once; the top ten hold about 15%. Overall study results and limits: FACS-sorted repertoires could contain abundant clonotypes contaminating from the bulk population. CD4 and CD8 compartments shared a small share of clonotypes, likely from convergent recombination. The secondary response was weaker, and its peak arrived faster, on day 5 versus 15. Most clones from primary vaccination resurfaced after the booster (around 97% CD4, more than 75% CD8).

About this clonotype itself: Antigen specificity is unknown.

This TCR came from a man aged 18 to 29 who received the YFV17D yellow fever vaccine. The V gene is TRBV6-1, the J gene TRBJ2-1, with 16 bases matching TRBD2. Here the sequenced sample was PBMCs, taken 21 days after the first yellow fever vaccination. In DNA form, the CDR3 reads TGTGCCAGCGGGTCGGGACTAGCGGGGGGGCTGGGCTACAATGAGCAGTTCTTC. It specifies CASGSGLAGGLGYNEQFF.